This T cell receptor beta chain emerged from a study of long-term antiretroviral therapy in people with HIV (dated by TCRdb to between 2022 and 2023). About the study as a whole: The earliest samples were collected approximately a decade before the 2015 WHO recommendation for immediate ART, a period when ART was typically delayed until CD4 counts fell. Whether ART initiation and durable HIV suppression were associated with changes in peripheral blood TRB repertoire composition and diversity was tested in a retrospective serial study. The cohort contributed fewer than 200 cryopreserved PBMC samples from 30 adults with confirmed HIV infection, collected serially over a mean of approximately six years (range 1-12). Of the approximately 30 participants with HIV, fewer than twelve were female. Test extractions of a monoclonal T-cell line alongside about 30 polyclonal samples showed no cross-contamination during QIAcube processing. Broad study findings and their caveats: The samples span the years 2004 to 2017, and the ART regimens used may be less effective than current regimens. Narrower CDR3 length ranges were observed in HIV repertoires than in controls, and an antigen-experienced repertoire with only a slight naive shift after ART was suggested by the network structure. Starting ART was linked to a significant rise in TRB diversity, yet even with long-term ART the diversity remained significantly lower than in transplant donor controls. Inferences about post-ART repertoire changes are limited because no data were available on ART adherence, viral resistance or therapy changes. Limited PBMC availability meant only the TCR beta chain was sequenced, without alpha chain pairing. Expanded TRB clones identified before ART initiation dominated the repertoire across all time points, though the dominance fluctuated and decreased in many PLHIV after ART. Because cell numbers in pre-ART samples were limited, unsorted PBMC were profiled instead of sorted CD4+ and CD8+ T cells.

This clone was detected only a few times. Its antigen is not yet known. Base-call qualities are not available, and no considerably larger clone is one nucleotide away. The immunoSEQ hsTCRB v3.0 assay was used at survey level resolution to sequence the TRB variable region. TRB sequencing targeted a depth of 40,000-50,000 T-cell genomes per sample. Pooled TRB libraries were sequenced on an Illumina MiSeq with a v3 150-cycle kit. Concerning the study's data processing: Repertoire analysis was run in R within a reproducible Nextflow workflow that covered QC, data transformation and analysis. Custom analyses were implemented in LymphoSeq2, an R package for AIRR-Seq data exploration. A handful of samples that produced fewer than 5000 total TRB sequences were removed, so about 200 HIV repertoires were analyzed. Among the 180 to 200 retained HIV repertoires, about 57 were collected before ART initiation and 120 to 140 after ART initiation. Repertoires were downsampled to 5000 TRB nucleotide sequences, with summary statistics averaged over 100 downsampling iterations. The analysis kept only TRB sequences whose CDR3 regions were at least seven amino acids long. A Shannon entropy-derived clonality score and the Gini coefficient were used to measure diversity. In repertoire networks, the top 5000 CDR3 amino acid sequences were linked whenever an edit distance of one separated two sequences. Antigen specificity groups and MHC restriction were predicted for TRB CDR3 amino acid sequences with GLIPH2. CDR3 amino acid sequences were matched against VDJdb and McPAS-TCR to flag known CMV, EBV, HIV or tissue antigen associations. Pre-ART, post-ART and control groups were compared with Wilcoxon signed-rank tests and Holm-Bonferroni correction. TCRdb re-hosts the immuneACCESS table, in-frame sequences only. Its copies lack some clones; in the studies checked, an unresolved V gene accounts for under half of them, and the cause for the rest is not known. From that table come the V and J calls and clone size; the DNA was used to work out D and trimming. The sample profile shows 25,000 or so clones; about 84% of them were found once. The biggest ten clones account for about 11% of the sample.

The CDR3, cysteine through phenylalanine, is 14 amino acids long. The kept DNA is CDR3 alone, 42 bases in frame from the first base. V lost 6 bases and J lost 7 bases, and the count of bases not matched to a germline gene is 4. In the germline V gene (reference sequence), CDR1 corresponds to LNHDA and CDR2 to SQIVND. Participants were included only if at least one PBMC sample before ART initiation and at least two post-ART samples were available. Every participant with HIV received treatment in the United States of America. Before DNA extraction, cryopreserved samples of roughly 1-10 million PBMC were thawed and washed. At the time of the earliest PBMC sample, participants with HIV were aged between about 20 and 54 years. PBMC samples from each participant spanned 1-4 timepoints before ART initiation and 2-8 timepoints after ART initiation, with a median of 7 samples. Serial HIV viral load, CD4+ T-cell count, ART history and demographic data were obtained for every participant. Using a Qiagen kit on a QIAcube, genomic DNA was extracted from unsorted PBMC, with samples processed in batches of 12.

This clonotype originated in a man aged 18-30 years with HIV. The chain joins TRBV19 to TRBJ1-5, and 12 junction bases match TRBD1. Sequenced here: unsorted PBMCs, sampled 0.8 years before starting antiretroviral therapy. The DNA sequence follows: TGTGCCAGTAGCGGGACAGGGGGCAGCCAGCCCCAGCATTTT. Protein translation: CASSGTGGSQPQHF.